This TCR beta chain stems from a study of T cell responses to AZD1222 COVID-19 vaccine. General study findings and limits: Spike-specific TCR breadth rose after two AZD1222 doses, and depth rose as well.

Trimming cost V 2 bases and J 6 bases, with 17 bases left between them. Looked up from germline, CDR1 is MNHEY and CDR2 is SVGAGI. The CDR3 covers 16 residues. Sequencing used immunoSEQ multiplex PCR; TCRdb keeps in-frame clones, though not all of them. The sample carries 90,000 to 120,000 clones, over 80% recorded once. This clone has only one observation. Its antigen is unknown. The sequencing used peripheral blood, collected 28 days after the second AZD1222 dose. This sequence joins TRBV6-5 and TRBJ1-5; D is ambiguous. The TCR was taken from an adult who received the AZD1222 COVID-19 vaccine. The CDR3 DNA follows: TGTGCCAGCAGTTACCGTTTTCGGGAAGGCGCTCAGCCCCAGCATTTT. Translated: CASSYRFREGAQPQHF.